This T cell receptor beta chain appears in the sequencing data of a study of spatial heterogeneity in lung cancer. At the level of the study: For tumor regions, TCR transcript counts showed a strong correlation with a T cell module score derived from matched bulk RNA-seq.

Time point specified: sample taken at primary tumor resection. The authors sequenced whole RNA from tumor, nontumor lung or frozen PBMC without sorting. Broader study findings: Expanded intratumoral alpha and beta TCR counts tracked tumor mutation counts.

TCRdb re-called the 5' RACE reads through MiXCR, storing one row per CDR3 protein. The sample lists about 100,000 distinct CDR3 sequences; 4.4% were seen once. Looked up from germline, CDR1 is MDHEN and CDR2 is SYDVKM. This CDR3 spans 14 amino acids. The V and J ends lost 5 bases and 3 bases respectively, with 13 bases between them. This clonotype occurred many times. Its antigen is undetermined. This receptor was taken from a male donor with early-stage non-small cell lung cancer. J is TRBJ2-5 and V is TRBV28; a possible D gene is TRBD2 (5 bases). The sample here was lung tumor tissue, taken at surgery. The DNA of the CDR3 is TGTGCCAGCAGTCCGGTTGAGGGAGAAGAGACCCAGTACTTC. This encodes CASSPVEGEETQYF.